A selection of T cell receptor beta chains follows, all from one sample in a study of beta chain features in type 1 diabetes. Some clones are missing from TCRdb's copy, which holds only in-frame ones; the method was immunoSEQ multiplex PCR. Counted here are roughly 730,000 clones, roughly an eighth occurring once; the ten biggest clones make up roughly 0.022%. The material sequenced was naive CD4+ T cells from blood. These receptors were obtained from a young man with type 1 diabetes. The CDR3 runs from the conserved cysteine through the conserved F or W. Each record gives: clone size, J gene, V gene, D gene, CDR3 protein, CDR3 DNA. D genes are given only for firm matches. Clone size, where shown, is once, few, many, or a class for clones that have expanded.

abundance: .
j_gene: TRBJ2-2
v_gene: TRBV2
d_gene: .
CDR3aa: CASRAQASGELFF
CDR3nt: TGTGCCAGCCGAGCCCAAGCTTCCGGGGAGCTGTTTTTT

abundance: few
j_gene: TRBJ1-2
v_gene: TRBV7-8
d_gene: TRBD1
CDR3aa: CASSLALAGGDGYTF
CDR3nt: TGTGCCAGCAGCTTAGCGCTCGCAGGGGGGGATGGCTACACCTTC

abundance: few
j_gene: TRBJ2-3
v_gene: TRBV4-2
d_gene: TRBD2
CDR3aa: CASSQGLTLAGGTDTQYF
CDR3nt: TGTGCCAGCAGCCAAGGCTTAACCCTAGCGGGGGGGACAGATACGCAGTATTTT

abundance: few
j_gene: TRBJ1-1
v_gene: TRBV5-1
d_gene: .
CDR3aa: CASSRGTEAFF
CDR3nt: TGCGCCAGCAGTCGGGGGACTGAAGCTTTCTTT

abundance: .
j_gene: TRBJ2-7
v_gene: TRBV28
d_gene: TRBD1
CDR3aa: CASSLPGQGYEQYF
CDR3nt: TGTGCCAGCAGTTTACCCGGACAGGGCTACGAGCAGTACTTC

abundance: few
j_gene: TRBJ2-1
v_gene: TRBV11-2
d_gene: .
CDR3aa: CASSLVFGNNEQFF
CDR3nt: TGTGCCAGCAGCTTAGTGTTCGGTAATAATGAGCAGTTCTTC

abundance: .
j_gene: TRBJ1-2
v_gene: TRBV5-1
d_gene: TRBD1
CDR3aa: CASSVQGVDGYTF
CDR3nt: TGCGCCAGCAGCGTACAGGGGGTTGATGGCTACACCTTC

abundance: few
j_gene: TRBJ2-7
v_gene: TRBV4-2
d_gene: TRBD2
CDR3aa: CASSQASGGLSYEQYF
CDR3nt: TGTGCCAGCAGCCAAGCTAGCGGGGGGCTATCCTACGAGCAGTACTTC

abundance: few
j_gene: TRBJ2-3
v_gene: TRBV6-1
d_gene: TRBD2
CDR3aa: CASSHSGIDTDTQYF
CDR3nt: TGTGCCAGCAGTCATAGCGGGATCGACACAGATACGCAGTATTTT

abundance: .
j_gene: TRBJ2-1
v_gene: TRBV5-4
d_gene: .
CDR3aa: CASSLGRAYNEQFF
CDR3nt: TGTGCCAGCAGCTTGGGCAGGGCCTACAATGAGCAGTTCTTC

abundance: .
j_gene: TRBJ2-1
v_gene: TRBV5-1
d_gene: .
CDR3aa: CASSTQGTGDEQFF
CDR3nt: TGCGCCAGCAGTACCCAAGGGACGGGCGATGAGCAGTTCTTC

abundance: .
j_gene: TRBJ2-6
v_gene: TRBV15
d_gene: .
CDR3aa: CATSSGPINSGANVLTF
CDR3nt: TGTGCCACCAGCAGCGGCCCCATAAACTCTGGGGCCAACGTCCTGACTTTC

abundance: .
j_gene: TRBJ1-5
v_gene: TRBV30
d_gene: TRBD1
CDR3aa: CAWSVRGTGGNQPQHF
CDR3nt: TGTGCCTGGAGTGTACGTGGGACAGGGGGCAATCAGCCCCAGCATTTT

abundance: few
j_gene: TRBJ1-1
v_gene: TRBV7-2
d_gene: TRBD1
CDR3aa: CASSHTTGGEIRHTEAFF
CDR3nt: TGTGCCAGCAGCCACACCACAGGGGGCGAAATCCGACACACTGAAGCTTTCTTT

abundance: few
j_gene: TRBJ1-2
v_gene: TRBV30
d_gene: TRBD1
CDR3aa: CAWSATGEGYTF
CDR3nt: TGTGCCTGGAGTGCGACAGGGGAAGGCTACACCTTC

abundance: few
j_gene: TRBJ2-5
v_gene: TRBV27
d_gene: TRBD1
CDR3aa: CASSSGWAGGGETQYF
CDR3nt: TGTGCCAGCAGTTCCGGTTGGGCAGGGGGTGGGGAGACCCAGTACTTC

abundance: .
j_gene: TRBJ2-5
v_gene: TRBV5-1
d_gene: .
CDR3aa: CASSREQETQYF
CDR3nt: TGCGCCAGCAGCAGGGAGCAAGAGACCCAGTACTTC

abundance: .
j_gene: TRBJ2-2
v_gene: TRBV6-5
d_gene: .
CDR3aa: CASRLGIGELFF
CDR3nt: TGTGCCAGCAGACTGGGGATCGGGGAGCTGTTTTTT

abundance: .
j_gene: TRBJ2-2
v_gene: TRBV7-3
d_gene: .
CDR3aa: CASRSAANTGELFF
CDR3nt: TGTGCCAGCAGGTCGGCAGCGAACACCGGGGAGCTGTTTTTT

abundance: few
j_gene: TRBJ1-6
v_gene: TRBV5-1
d_gene: TRBD1
CDR3aa: CASSSGQEDSPLHF
CDR3nt: TGCGCCAGCAGCTCGGGACAGGAAGATTCACCCCTCCACTTT

abundance: few
j_gene: TRBJ2-7
v_gene: TRBV5-6
d_gene: TRBD2
CDR3aa: CASSRAGTYEQYF
CDR3nt: TGTGCCAGCAGCCGAGCGGGGACCTACGAGCAGTACTTC

abundance: few
j_gene: TRBJ2-7
v_gene: TRBV5-4
d_gene: .
CDR3aa: CASSLTHGTPFYEQYF
CDR3nt: TGTGCCAGCAGCCTAACCCACGGGACACCGTTTTACGAGCAGTACTTC

abundance: .
j_gene: TRBJ1-2
v_gene: TRBV30
d_gene: .
CDR3aa: CAWSTHPRGYTF
CDR3nt: TGTGCCTGGAGTACCCACCCCCGGGGCTACACCTTC

abundance: .
j_gene: TRBJ1-2
v_gene: TRBV27
d_gene: TRBD1
CDR3aa: CASSLTGGNYGYTF
CDR3nt: TGTGCCAGCAGTTTAACAGGGGGGAACTATGGCTACACCTTC

abundance: few
j_gene: TRBJ1-1
v_gene: TRBV7-9
d_gene: .
CDR3aa: CASSFQQGWDTEAFF
CDR3nt: TGTGCCAGCAGCTTCCAACAGGGTTGGGACACTGAAGCTTTCTTT

abundance: .
j_gene: TRBJ1-5
v_gene: TRBV15
d_gene: TRBD1
CDR3aa: CATSMPGQGDQPQHF
CDR3nt: TGTGCCACCAGCATGCCGGGACAGGGGGACCAGCCCCAGCATTTT

abundance: .
j_gene: TRBJ1-5
v_gene: TRBV2
d_gene: TRBD1
CDR3aa: CASSEDRGEQPQHF
CDR3nt: TGTGCCAGCAGTGAAGACAGGGGAGAGCAGCCCCAGCATTTT

abundance: few
j_gene: TRBJ2-3
v_gene: TRBV2
d_gene: .
CDR3aa: CASSGNRGAVDTQYF
CDR3nt: TGTGCCAGCAGTGGAAATCGGGGGGCGGTGGATACGCAGTATTTT

abundance: .
j_gene: TRBJ1-3
v_gene: TRBV15
d_gene: .
CDR3aa: CATSRDRGVGNTIYF
CDR3nt: TGTGCCACCAGCAGAGATCGAGGGGTTGGAAACACCATATATTTT

abundance: .
j_gene: TRBJ2-5
v_gene: TRBV6-1
d_gene: .
CDR3aa: CASSEGMVRRETQYF
CDR3nt: TGTGCCAGCAGTGAAGGGATGGTACGAAGGGAGACCCAGTACTTC

abundance: .
j_gene: TRBJ1-6
v_gene: TRBV12-5
d_gene: TRBD1
CDR3aa: CASGGRTGHSPLHF
CDR3nt: TGTGCTAGTGGGGGCCGGACAGGGCATTCACCCCTCCACTTT

abundance: .
j_gene: TRBJ1-1
v_gene: TRBV6-1
d_gene: .
CDR3aa: CASTGQTNTEAFF
CDR3nt: TGTGCCAGCACTGGACAGACGAACACTGAAGCTTTCTTT

abundance: few
j_gene: TRBJ1-2
v_gene: TRBV7-2
d_gene: TRBD1
CDR3aa: CASTMRDRGLGYTF
CDR3nt: TGTGCCAGCACCATGCGGGACAGGGGGCTTGGCTACACCTTC

abundance: .
j_gene: TRBJ1-2
v_gene: TRBV6-1
d_gene: TRBD1
CDR3aa: CASSTLTGTNYGYTF
CDR3nt: TGTGCCAGCAGTACCTTGACAGGGACCAACTATGGCTACACCTTC

abundance: few
j_gene: TRBJ2-7
v_gene: TRBV7-9
d_gene: .
CDR3aa: CASRLADSPYEQYF
CDR3nt: TGTGCCAGCAGGCTAGCCGATAGCCCCTACGAGCAGTACTTC

abundance: .
j_gene: TRBJ1-4
v_gene: TRBV18
d_gene: TRBD1
CDR3aa: CASSPLEDRGEKLFF
CDR3nt: TGTGCCAGCTCACCACTGGAGGACAGGGGTGAAAAACTGTTTTTT

abundance: .
j_gene: TRBJ2-2
v_gene: TRBV9
d_gene: .
CDR3aa: CASSLRPSNTGELFF
CDR3nt: TGTGCCAGCAGCCTTCGTCCTTCGAACACCGGGGAGCTGTTTTTT

abundance: few
j_gene: TRBJ1-3
v_gene: TRBV30
d_gene: .
CDR3aa: CAWSVEGAIGNTIYF
CDR3nt: TGTGCCTGGAGTGTTGAGGGCGCGATTGGAAACACCATATATTTT

abundance: .
j_gene: TRBJ2-2
v_gene: TRBV30
d_gene: .
CDR3aa: CAWGARDHGELFF
CDR3nt: TGTGCCTGGGGGGCTAGGGACCACGGGGAGCTGTTTTTT

abundance: .
j_gene: TRBJ1-1
v_gene: TRBV27
d_gene: .
CDR3aa: CASSPLAGRNTEAFF
CDR3nt: TGTGCCAGCAGCCCCCTAGCTGGCCGGAACACTGAAGCTTTCTTT

abundance: .
j_gene: TRBJ2-5
v_gene: TRBV5-6
d_gene: TRBD1
CDR3aa: CASSLEGADPLQETQYF
CDR3nt: TGTGCCAGCAGCTTGGAGGGGGCGGACCCCCTGCAAGAGACCCAGTACTTC

abundance: once
j_gene: TRBJ1-1
v_gene: TRBV5-6
d_gene: .
CDR3aa: CASSLLSREAFF
CDR3nt: TGTGCCAGCAGCCTGTTGAGTCGGGAAGCTTTCTTT

abundance: few
j_gene: TRBJ2-3
v_gene: TRBV6-6
d_gene: .
CDR3aa: CASSQEQDTQYF
CDR3nt: TGTGCCAGCAGTCAGGAGCAAGATACGCAGTATTTT

abundance: .
j_gene: TRBJ1-2
v_gene: TRBV4-1
d_gene: TRBD1
CDR3aa: CASSQPTQGSGYGYTF
CDR3nt: TGCGCCAGCAGCCAACCAACACAGGGGTCGGGGTATGGCTACACCTTC

abundance: few
j_gene: TRBJ1-2
v_gene: TRBV6-5
d_gene: .
CDR3aa: CASSYSGSPYGYTF
CDR3nt: TGTGCCAGCAGTTACTCGGGCAGTCCCTATGGCTACACCTTC

abundance: .
j_gene: TRBJ1-6
v_gene: TRBV27
d_gene: .
CDR3aa: CASSPGLYVGSPLHF
CDR3nt: TGTGCCAGCAGTCCGGGGCTATACGTTGGTTCACCCCTCCACTTT

abundance: .
j_gene: TRBJ2-5
v_gene: TRBV30
d_gene: .
CDR3aa: CAWARGTYQETQYF
CDR3nt: TGTGCCTGGGCGCGGGGGACATACCAAGAGACCCAGTACTTC

abundance: few
j_gene: TRBJ2-2
v_gene: TRBV4-1
d_gene: TRBD1
CDR3aa: CASSRGTGVDTGELFF
CDR3nt: TGCGCCAGCAGCCGAGGGACAGGGGTCGACACCGGGGAGCTGTTTTTT

abundance: .
j_gene: TRBJ2-1
v_gene: TRBV10-3
d_gene: TRBD2
CDR3aa: CAISEGLAGDEQFF
CDR3nt: TGTGCCATCAGTGAGGGGCTAGCGGGAGATGAGCAGTTCTTC

abundance: few
j_gene: TRBJ2-2
v_gene: TRBV29-1
d_gene: .
CDR3aa: CSVFVNTGELFF
CDR3nt: TGCAGCGTTTTCGTTAACACCGGGGAGCTGTTTTTT